This is a list of T cell receptor beta chains from one sample in a study of T cells in Graves' hyperthyroidism and ophthalmopathy. One entry per CDR3 protein, called by TCRdb with MiXCR from the multiplex PCR reads. This sample has 500,000 to 600,000 distinct CDR3 sequences, with over 45% found just once. Sequencing was done on a sample of peripheral blood or thyroid tissue (not recorded which). These receptors were taken from an adult woman with Graves' disease, either hyperthyroidism or ophthalmopathy (not recorded which). CDR3s include the opening cysteine and the closing phenylalanine or tryptophan.

CDR3 length,J gene,V gene,CDR3 protein
14,TRBJ2-2,TRBV11-2,CASSPTGLSGELFF
14,TRBJ2-7,TRBV15,CATSGQGAFYEQYF
15,TRBJ2-7,TRBV5-1,CASSPGTGGSGEQYF
12,TRBJ2-6,TRBV11-2,CASSDGTYVLTF
13,TRBJ1-2,TRBV15,CATSRQGERGYTF
13,TRBJ1-1,TRBV11-2,CASQPWGSTEAFF
15,TRBJ1-2,TRBV20-1,CSARGAGRGDDGYTF
14,TRBJ2-6,TRBV19,CASTDLAGANVLTF
13,TRBJ1-5,TRBV20-1,CSARMGSNQPQHF
12,TRBJ1-1,TRBV29-1,CSVAWVAFEAFF
18,TRBJ2-2,TRBV9,CASSDGLAGERGTGELFF
15,TRBJ1-5,TRBV9,CASSASDRSNQPQHF
15,TRBJ1-5,TRBV10-3,CAISESVSGNQPQHF
13,TRBJ2-7,TRBV9,CASSVDLSYEQYF
12,TRBJ1-5,TRBV2,CASSGVDQPQHF
17,TRBJ2-7,TRBV7-9,CASSHLGLAGPSYEQYF
16,TRBJ2-7,TRBV6-1,CASSELRFDRTYEQYF
14,TRBJ1-2,TRBV11-2,CASSRSRAEYGYTF
13,TRBJ1-2,TRBV6-6,CASEAGAFVGYTF
15,TRBJ1-6,TRBV20-1,CSASKTGRNNSPLHF
14,TRBJ2-5,TRBV20-1,CSASLTGDQETQYF
15,TRBJ1-1,TRBV20-1,CSASAPDRTGAEAFF
17,TRBJ1-2,TRBV24-1,CATSDSQGARGDDGYTF
13,TRBJ1-5,TRBV10-3,CAISESGGEPQHF
14,TRBJ2-1,TRBV7-8,CASRTSGSPNEQFF
17,TRBJ2-7,TRBV19,CASSISGLAGTSYEQYF
15,TRBJ1-2,TRBV11-2,CASTLGTAANYGYTF
13,TRBJ2-7,TRBV7-3,CASSLTTRAEQYF
14,TRBJ1-2,TRBV5-1,CASSLRTGPYGYTF
13,TRBJ2-7,TRBV7-9,CASSSPRSNEQYF
15,TRBJ2-7,TRBV18,CASSPSGQGSYEQYF
15,TRBJ2-7,TRBV7-9,CASSSSDRGPYEQYF
16,TRBJ1-5,TRBV6-1,CASSEPGYAGRGPQHF
10,TRBJ2-7,TRBV6-2/TRBV6-3,CATGSNEQYF
12,TRBJ1-3,TRBV2,CATVGDGDTIYF
11,TRBJ1-2,TRBV24-1,CATSFGQVYTF
12,TRBJ2-7,TRBV29-1,CRRRGGAYEQYF
14,TRBJ1-2,TRBV7-4,CASSSRAGLYGYTF
15,TRBJ2-5,TRBV3-1,CASSQDYRGAETQYF
16,TRBJ1-1,TRBV20-1,CSARGFRGGSNTEAFF